This T cell receptor beta chain is from a study of beta chain features in type 1 diabetes. Between the trimmed V and J ends, which lost 5 bases and 7 bases, there was a span of 12 bases. CDR3 length: 13 residues. Looked up from germline, CDR1 is SGHAT and CDR2 is FQNNGV. The whole isolated RNA underwent reverse transcription, so sequencing captured expressed TCRB transcripts. The method was immunoSEQ multiplex PCR; TCRdb's version includes in-frame clones alone and lacks a portion of them. The sample consists of hundreds of thousands of clones, 30% of them appearing once. Sequenced input: naive CD4+ T cells from blood. The rearrangement uses TRBV11-2 and TRBJ1-5, with D uncertain. The sequence derives from a man between 18 and 29 years old in good health. This CDR3 is CASSVATDQPQHF. The CDR3 bases are TGTGCCAGCAGCGTAGCAACGGACCAGCCCCAGCATTTT.